A selection of T cell receptor beta chains follows, all from one sample in a study of metastatic and nonmetastatic thyroid tumors. TCRdb reassembled clones from the PCR reads with MiXCR. Found here are approximately 79,000 clones, 8% to 9.5% of them singletons; the top ten hold around 9.2%. The sequencing sample was made of blood. These receptors were collected from a female donor with papillary thyroid cancer or a benign thyroid nodule (not recorded which). Some clones in this sample may be carry-over from other donors' samples. Each CDR3 is given with its conserved first and last residue. D genes are given only for firm matches. Clone size is stated in some rows and not others, as once, few, many or a class when expanded.

DNA | CDR3 | D | J | size | V
TGTGCCAGCAGTTTCTCAAGGGATCCCTGGCAGCCCCAGCATTTT | CASSFSRDPWQPQHF | NA | TRBJ1-5 | many | TRBV6-6
TGTGCCAGCAGCGTAGGGGGATCGGATGAAGCTTTCTTT | CASSVGGSDEAFF | NA | TRBJ1-1 | many | TRBV9
TGTGCCAGTAGTATGGCAGGGGCGGCCTATAGCAATCAGCCCCAGCATTTT | CASSMAGAAYSNQPQHF | NA | TRBJ1-5 | NA | TRBV19
TGTGCCAGTAGCCCCGACAGCTCTGGAAACACCATATATTTT | CASSPDSSGNTIYF | NA | TRBJ1-3 | many | TRBV19
TGTGCCAGCAGCGTAGCTGGGGGGCGAACCGGGGAGCTGTTTTTT | CASSVAGGRTGELFF | NA | TRBJ2-2 | many | TRBV9
TGCAGCGTTGTGGCCCCGGGACGGTATGGCTACACCTTC | CSVVAPGRYGYTF | NA | TRBJ1-2 | many | TRBV29-1
TGTGCCAGCAGTTACGGGGGACAGAGCTCTGGAAACACCATATATTTT | CASSYGGQSSGNTIYF | TRBD1 | TRBJ1-3 | many | TRBV6-5
TGTGCCAGCAACCACAGGGGGCAAGAGACCCAGTACTTC | CASNHRGQETQYF | TRBD1 | TRBJ2-5 | NA | TRBV3-1
TGTGCCAGCAGAGACCCCGGACAGGCCCTGGCTAATTCACCCCTCCACTTT | CASRDPGQALANSPLHF | TRBD1 | TRBJ1-6 | many | TRBV6-1
TGTGCCAGCAGCCAAGTCCACTACGAGCAGTACTTC | CASSQVHYEQYF | NA | TRBJ2-7 | many | TRBV3-1
TGTGCCAGCAATTTACAGGGGACCCCCGAGCAGTACTTC | CASNLQGTPEQYF | TRBD1 | TRBJ2-7 | many | TRBV28
TGCAGTGCGAGCCCATTGAGATGGTCCGAGCAGTACTTC | CSASPLRWSEQYF | NA | TRBJ2-7 | NA | TRBV20-1
TGTGCCAGCAGCGCGGAGAGGGTAGGGGACTACGAGCAGTACTTC | CASSAERVGDYEQYF | NA | TRBJ2-7 | NA | TRBV9
TGTGCCACCAGCAGAGATAAGGGGAACTATGGCTACACCTTC | CATSRDKGNYGYTF | NA | TRBJ1-2 | many | TRBV15
TGTGCCAGCAGTACAAAACCTAAAGGACAGGCGTGGGGGAACACTGAAGCTTTCTTT | CASSTKPKGQAWGNTEAFF | TRBD1 | TRBJ1-1 | many | TRBV6-2/TRBV6-3
TGTGCCAGCAGCCAAGACCTTAGCGGACTAAGAGGGACCCAGTACTTC | CASSQDLSGLRGTQYF | NA | TRBJ2-5 | many | TRBV4-2
TGCGCCAGCAGTCCAACAAGGTGGGAGCAGTTCTTC | CASSPTRWEQFF | NA | TRBJ2-1 | many | TRBV10-2
TGTGCCAGCAGTCCTTTAGGTCCAGGAGATTCACCCCTCCACTTT | CASSPLGPGDSPLHF | NA | TRBJ1-6 | many | TRBV28
TGTGCCAGTAGAACCGGGGGGGCTGGGGCCAACGTCCTGACTTTC | CASRTGGAGANVLTF | TRBD2 | TRBJ2-6 | many | TRBV19
TGTGCCTGGAGTGTACTAGGGGGCCGGAATTCACCCCTCCACTTT | CAWSVLGGRNSPLHF | TRBD1 | TRBJ1-6 | many | TRBV30
TGTGCCAGTAGTGGCCGACAGGGTAACACAGATACGCAGTATTTT | CASSGRQGNTDTQYF | TRBD1 | TRBJ2-3 | many | TRBV19
TGTGCCAGCAGCCAAGACCCCGGGACAGGGGCTGAGACCCAGTACTTC | CASSQDPGTGAETQYF | TRBD1 | TRBJ2-5 | many | TRBV4-2
TGTGCCAGCAGCCATCTCGGACAATACAATGAGCAGTTCTTC | CASSHLGQYNEQFF | NA | TRBJ2-1 | many | TRBV11-1
TGTGCCAGCAGCCGCCGAGACCTGAACACCGGGGAGCTGTTTTTT | CASSRRDLNTGELFF | NA | TRBJ2-2 | many | TRBV5-4
TGTGCCAGCAGCCTATCCGAAGGGCGCCGTGGCCCCTTC | CASSLSEGRRGPF | NA | TRBJ1-2 | many | TRBV6-1
TGTGCCAGCAGTTTCGGCAGGGGAGGATACGAGCAGTACTTC | CASSFGRGGYEQYF | NA | TRBJ2-7 | NA | TRBV12-3/TRBV12-4
TGTGCCAGCAGTGTTACGAGGAACACTGAAGCTTTCTTT | CASSVTRNTEAFF | NA | TRBJ1-1 | many | TRBV25-1
TGTGCCAGCAAGCCAGGTGATGATGGCAACACCATATATTTT | CASKPGDDGNTIYF | NA | TRBJ1-3 | NA | TRBV6-1
TGTGCCAGCAGTTTAGGGACAGGCCCAACCGAGCAGTACTTC | CASSLGTGPTEQYF | TRBD1 | TRBJ2-7 | few | TRBV11-1
TGTGCCAGCACTCTGACAGGGGGGATCAGCTATGGCTACACCTTC | CASTLTGGISYGYTF | TRBD1 | TRBJ1-2 | many | TRBV6-1
TGTGCCAGCAGCCCTGGGCCAGTAGCTTTCTTT | CASSPGPVAFF | NA | TRBJ1-1 | NA | TRBV3-1
TGTGCCAGCAGCGCCTCCGGGACAGGGGTTGAAAAACTGTTTTTT | CASSASGTGVEKLFF | TRBD1 | TRBJ1-4 | many | TRBV9
TGCGCCAGCGGCTTCGGAGGGAACTATGGCTACACCTTC | CASGFGGNYGYTF | NA | TRBJ1-2 | many | TRBV5-1
TGTGCCAGCAGTTCGGCAGGGCTCTACGAGCAGTACTTC | CASSSAGLYEQYF | NA | TRBJ2-7 | many | TRBV6-1
TGTGCCAGCAGCCCTTACACCGGGGAGCTGTTTTTT | CASSPYTGELFF | NA | TRBJ2-2 | many | TRBV9
TGTGCCAGCAGTTCAAGGGGCTCCAATGAAGCTTTCTTT | CASSSRGSNEAFF | NA | TRBJ1-1 | many | TRBV27
TGTGCCAGCAGACCCGAGGAGGGGAACGGTGAAAAACTGTTTTTT | CASRPEEGNGEKLFF | NA | TRBJ1-4 | many | TRBV6-1
TGTGCCAGCTCACTCGGGCTTCAAGAGACCCAGTACTTC | CASSLGLQETQYF | NA | TRBJ2-5 | many | TRBV18
TGTGCCAGCAGTGAAGCTAAGGGGGGGACACCCCTCCACTTT | CASSEAKGGTPLHF | NA | TRBJ1-6 | many | TRBV2